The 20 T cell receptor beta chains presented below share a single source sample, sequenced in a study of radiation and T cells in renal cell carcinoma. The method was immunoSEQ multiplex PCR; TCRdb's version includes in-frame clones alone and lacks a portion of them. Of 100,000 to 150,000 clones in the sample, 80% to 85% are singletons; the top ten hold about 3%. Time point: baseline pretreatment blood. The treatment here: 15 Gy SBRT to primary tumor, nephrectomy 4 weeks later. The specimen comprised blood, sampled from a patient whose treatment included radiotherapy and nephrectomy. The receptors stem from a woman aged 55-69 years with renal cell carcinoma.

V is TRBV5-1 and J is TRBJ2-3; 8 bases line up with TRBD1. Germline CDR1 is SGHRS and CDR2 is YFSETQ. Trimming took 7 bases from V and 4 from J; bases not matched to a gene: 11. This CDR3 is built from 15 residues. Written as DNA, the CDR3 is TGCGCCAGCCGCCACCGGGGACAGGAGGCAGATACGCAGTATTTT. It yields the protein CASRHRGQEADTQYF. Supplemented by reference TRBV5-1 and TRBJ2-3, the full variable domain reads KAGVTQTPRYLIKTRGQQVTLSCSPISGHRSVSWYQQTPGQGLQFLFEYFSETQRNKGNFPGRFSGRQFSNSRSEMNVSTLELGDSALYLCASRHRGQEADTQYFGPGTRLTVL.

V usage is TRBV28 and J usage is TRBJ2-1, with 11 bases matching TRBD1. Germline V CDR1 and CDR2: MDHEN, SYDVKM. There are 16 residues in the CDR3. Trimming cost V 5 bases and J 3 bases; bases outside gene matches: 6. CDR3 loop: CASSILGTGGYNEQFF. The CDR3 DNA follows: TGTGCCAGCAGTATCCTAGGGACAGGGGGCTACAATGAGCAGTTCTTC. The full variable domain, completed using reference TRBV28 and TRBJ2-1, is DVKVTQSSRYLVKRTGEKVFLECVQDMDHENMFWYRQDPGLGLRLIYFSYDVKMKEKGDIPEGYSVSREKKERFSLILESASTNQTSMYLCASSILGTGGYNEQFFGPGTRLTVL.

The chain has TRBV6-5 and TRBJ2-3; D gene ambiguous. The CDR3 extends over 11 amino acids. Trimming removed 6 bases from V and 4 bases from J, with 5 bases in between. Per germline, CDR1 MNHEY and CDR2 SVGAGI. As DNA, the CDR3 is TGTGCCAGCAGAAGGGCAGATACGCAGTATTTT. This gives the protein CASRRADTQYF.

CDR3 bases: TGTGCCAGCAGTGGGATTAAGGTGGGGAACACTGAAGCTTTCTTT. Its protein is CASSGIKVGNTEAFF. This chain connects TRBV25-1 to TRBJ1-1; D remains ambiguous. This CDR3 contains 15 residues. V shed 4 bases and J shed 1 base, with 13 bases lying between them. Germline CDR1 MGHDK, CDR2 SYGVNS.

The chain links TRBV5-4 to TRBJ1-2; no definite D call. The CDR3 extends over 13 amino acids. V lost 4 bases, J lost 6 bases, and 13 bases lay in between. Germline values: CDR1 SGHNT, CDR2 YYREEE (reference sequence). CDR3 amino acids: CASSPDPPDGYTF. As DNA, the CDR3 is TGTGCCAGCAGCCCAGACCCCCCGGATGGCTACACCTTC. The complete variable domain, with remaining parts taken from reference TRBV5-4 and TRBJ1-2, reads ETGVTQSPTHLIKTRGQQVTLRCSSQSGHNTVSWYQQALGQGPQFIFQYYREEENGRGNFPPRFSGLQFPNYSSELNVNALELDDSALYLCASSPDPPDGYTFGSGTRLTVV.

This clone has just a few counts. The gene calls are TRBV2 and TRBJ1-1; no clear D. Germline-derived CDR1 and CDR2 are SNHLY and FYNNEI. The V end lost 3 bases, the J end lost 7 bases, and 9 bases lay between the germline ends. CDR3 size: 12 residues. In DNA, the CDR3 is TGTGCCAGCAGTGAGGAGGATATTGAAGCTTTCTTT. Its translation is CASSEEDIEAFF. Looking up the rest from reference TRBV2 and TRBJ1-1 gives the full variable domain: EPEVTQTPSHQVTQMGQEVILRCVPISNHLYFYWYRQILGQKVEFLVSFYNNEISEKSEIFDDQFSVERPDGSNFTLKIRSTKLEDSAMYFCASSEEDIEAFFGQGTRLTVV.

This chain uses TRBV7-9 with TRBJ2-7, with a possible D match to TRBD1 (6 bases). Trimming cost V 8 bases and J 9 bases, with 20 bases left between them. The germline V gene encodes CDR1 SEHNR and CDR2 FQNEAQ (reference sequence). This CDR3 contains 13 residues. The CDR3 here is CASELQGRVGQYF. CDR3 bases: TGTGCCAGCGAACTACAGGGCCGGGTGGGGCAGTACTTC. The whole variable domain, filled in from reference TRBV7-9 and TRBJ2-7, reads DTGVSQNPRHKITKRGQNVTFRCDPISEHNRLYWYRQTLGQGPEFLTYFQNEAQLEKSRLLSDRFSAERPKGSFSTLEIQRTEQGDSAMYLCASELQGRVGQYFGPGTRLTVT.

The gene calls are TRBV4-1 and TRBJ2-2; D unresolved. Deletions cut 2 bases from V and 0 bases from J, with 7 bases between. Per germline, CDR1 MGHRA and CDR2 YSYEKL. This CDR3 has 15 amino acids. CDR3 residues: CASSQFRANTGELFF. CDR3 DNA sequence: TGCGCCAGCAGCCAATTTAGGGCGAACACCGGGGAGCTGTTTTTT.

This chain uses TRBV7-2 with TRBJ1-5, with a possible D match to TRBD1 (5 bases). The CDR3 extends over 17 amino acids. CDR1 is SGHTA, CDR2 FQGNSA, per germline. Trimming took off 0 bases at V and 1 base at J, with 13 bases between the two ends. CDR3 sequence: CASSLAPAGRSNQPQHF. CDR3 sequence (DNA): TGTGCCAGCAGCTTAGCCCCGGCAGGGAGGAGCAATCAGCCCCAGCATTTT.

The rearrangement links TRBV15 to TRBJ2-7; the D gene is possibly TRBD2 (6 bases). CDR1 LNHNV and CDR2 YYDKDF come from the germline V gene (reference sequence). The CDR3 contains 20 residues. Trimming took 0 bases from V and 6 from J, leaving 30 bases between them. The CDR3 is CATSRDLPRAGTLVGGEQYF. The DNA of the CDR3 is TGTGCCACCAGCAGAGATCTCCCTCGGGCGGGGACCCTCGTTGGGGGCGAGCAGTACTTC.

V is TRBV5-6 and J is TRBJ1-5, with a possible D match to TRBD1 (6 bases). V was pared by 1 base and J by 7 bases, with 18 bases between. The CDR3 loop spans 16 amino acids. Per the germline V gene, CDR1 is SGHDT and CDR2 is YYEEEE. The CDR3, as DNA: TGTGCCAGCAGCTTGTATCGGCGGGGGGCCGAACAGCCCCAGCATTTT. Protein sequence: CASSLYRRGAEQPQHF.

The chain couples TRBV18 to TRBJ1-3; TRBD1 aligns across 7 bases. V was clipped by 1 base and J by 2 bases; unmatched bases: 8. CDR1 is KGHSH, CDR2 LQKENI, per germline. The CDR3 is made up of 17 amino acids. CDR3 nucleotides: TGTGCCAGCTCACCACGACTCACAGGGGACACTGGAAACACCATATATTTT. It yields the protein CASSPRLTGDTGNTIYF. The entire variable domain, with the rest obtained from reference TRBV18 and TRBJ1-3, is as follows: NAGVMQNPRHLVRRRGQEARLRCSPMKGHSHVYWYRQLPEEGLKFMVYLQKENIIDESGMPKERFSAEFPKEGPSILRIQQVVRGDSAAYFCASSPRLTGDTGNTIYFGEGSWLTVV.

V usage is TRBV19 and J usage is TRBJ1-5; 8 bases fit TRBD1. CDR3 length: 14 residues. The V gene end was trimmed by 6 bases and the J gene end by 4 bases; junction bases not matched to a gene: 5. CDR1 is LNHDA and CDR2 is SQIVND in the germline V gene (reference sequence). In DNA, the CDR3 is TGTGCCAGTAGCCGTAGGACAGGGAATCAGCCCCAGCATTTT. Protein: CASSRRTGNQPQHF.

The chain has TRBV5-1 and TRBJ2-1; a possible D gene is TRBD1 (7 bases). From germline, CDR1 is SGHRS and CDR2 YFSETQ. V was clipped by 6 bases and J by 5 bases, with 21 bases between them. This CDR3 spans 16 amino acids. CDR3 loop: CASKGGPGQSHNEQFF. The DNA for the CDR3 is TGCGCCAGCAAGGGGGGACCGGGACAGTCCCACAATGAGCAGTTCTTC.

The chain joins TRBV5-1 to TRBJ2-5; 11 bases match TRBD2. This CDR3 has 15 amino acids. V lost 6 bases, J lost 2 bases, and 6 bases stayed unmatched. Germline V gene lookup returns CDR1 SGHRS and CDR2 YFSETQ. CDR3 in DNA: TGCGCCAGCAAGAAGGCTAGCGGGGGGCAAGAGACCCAGTACTTC. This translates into CASKKASGGQETQYF.

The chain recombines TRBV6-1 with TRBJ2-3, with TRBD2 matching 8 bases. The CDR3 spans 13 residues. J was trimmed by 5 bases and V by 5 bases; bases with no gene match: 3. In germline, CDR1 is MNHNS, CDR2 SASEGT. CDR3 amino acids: CASSPLAEDTQYF. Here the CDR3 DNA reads TGTGCCAGCAGTCCACTAGCGGAAGATACGCAGTATTTT.

The CDR3 loop reads CASRVLLNQPQHF. The CDR3 coding sequence is TGTGCCAGTAGGGTCCTCCTCAATCAGCCCCAGCATTTT. The rearrangement uses TRBV28 and TRBJ1-5, with no clear D. The CDR3 consists of 13 residues. Germline lookup yields CDR1 MDHEN and CDR2 SYDVKM. Trimming cost V 9 bases and J 3 bases, with 12 bases left between them.

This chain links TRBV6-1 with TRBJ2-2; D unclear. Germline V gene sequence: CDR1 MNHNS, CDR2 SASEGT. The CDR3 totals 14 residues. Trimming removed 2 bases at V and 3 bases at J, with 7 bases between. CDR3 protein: CASSEWTDTGELFF. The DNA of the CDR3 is TGTGCCAGCAGTGAATGGACGGACACCGGGGAGCTGTTTTTT.

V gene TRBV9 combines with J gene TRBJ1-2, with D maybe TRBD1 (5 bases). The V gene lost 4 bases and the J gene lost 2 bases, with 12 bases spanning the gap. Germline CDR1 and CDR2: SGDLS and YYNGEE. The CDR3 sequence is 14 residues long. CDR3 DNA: TGTGCCAGCAGCTTCCGGGACGGGAACTATGGCTACACCTTC. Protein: CASSFRDGNYGYTF.

The CDR3 reads CASSGTGYTGYYGYTF. CDR3 DNA sequence: TGTGCCAGCAGTGGAACAGGTTACACCGGTTACTATGGCTACACCTTC. This chain joins TRBV28 and TRBJ1-2; a possible D gene is TRBD1 (5 bases). V was trimmed by 5 bases and J by 3 bases, leaving 19 bases between them. The V gene's germline CDR1 is MDHEN and CDR2 SYDVKM. The CDR3 has 16 residues.